The next 8 T cell receptor beta chains were all read from a single sample in a study of blood T cells in healthy people across ages. PCR was performed a second time for roughly 7 to 12 cycles using a sample-barcoded 5' primer and a J-beta primer mix. Via MiXCR, TCRdb re-called the 5' RACE reads, giving one row per CDR3 protein. This table holds roughly 720,000 distinct CDR3 sequences, approximately 53% found once. The specimen was blood. The receptors were gathered from a man older than 75 in good health.

V usage is TRBV5-1 and J usage is TRBJ2-1; D is possibly TRBD1 (5 bases). This CDR3 region has 15 residues. Germline CDR1 is SGHRS and CDR2 is YFSETQ. V gave up 3 bases and J gave up 5 bases, with 15 bases separating them. The CDR3: CASSSQGSAHNEQFF. The CDR3 DNA reads TGCGCCAGCAGCTCGCAGGGTTCTGCCCACAATGAGCAGTTCTTC.

In this sample, this clonotype turned up a few times. The chain uses TRBV12-3 or TRBV12-4 and TRBJ2-5, with TRBD2 matching over 7 bases. This CDR3 has 15 residues. With 4 bases clipped from V and 5 bases from J, the junction kept 10 bases outside the gene matches. CDR3 amino acids: CASSSLTSKVETQYF. In DNA form, the CDR3 reads TGTGCCAGCAGTTCCCTGACTAGCAAAGTCGAGACCCAGTACTTC.

There are a few counts of this clonotype. This sequence joins TRBV29-1 and TRBJ2-5; TRBD2 matches 15 bases. The CDR3 extends over 18 amino acids. Losses at the gene ends were 0 bases for V and 4 bases for J; bases not matched to a gene: 9. Germline V CDR1 and CDR2: SQVTM, ANQGSEA. Written as DNA, the CDR3 is TGCAGCGTTGAAGATCGGACTAGCGGGAGGGCCATTCGAGAGACCCAGTACTTC. It translates to CSVEDRTSGRAIRETQYF.

The V and J genes are TRBV5-1 and TRBJ2-5; D possibly matches TRBD1 or TRBD2 (5 bases each). This CDR3 contains 14 residues. The V and J ends lost 4 bases and 2 bases respectively, with 12 bases between them. The germline V gene encodes CDR1 SGHRS and CDR2 YFSETQ. The CDR3 is CASSPRQRQETQYF. CDR3 nucleotides: TGCGCCAGCAGCCCCAGACAGCGGCAAGAGACCCAGTACTTC.

The chain recombines TRBV10-3 with TRBJ2-6, with 10 bases identical to TRBD1. The CDR3 is 19 amino acids. With V trimmed by 6 bases and J by 1 base, 12 bases remained unmatched. The germline CDR1 and CDR2 sequences are ENHRY and SYGVKD. CDR3 DNA: TGTGCCATCAGCGCTAGGATTGGACAGGGGGGTTCTGGGGCCAACGTCCTGACTTTC. Its translation: CAISARIGQGGSGANVLTF.

The chain has TRBV6-1 and TRBJ2-1; 10 bases align to TRBD1. Looked up from germline, CDR1 is MNHNS and CDR2 is SASEGT. The CDR3 length is 17 residues. V was clipped by 6 bases and J by 0 bases; unmatched bases: 8. CDR3 protein: CASSLVGTGVSYNEQFF. The CDR3 DNA follows: TGTGCCAGCAGCCTCGTAGGGACAGGGGTCTCCTACAATGAGCAGTTCTTC.

V is TRBV2 and J is TRBJ1-2; D is undetermined. Germline CDR1 reads SNHLY; CDR2 reads FYNNEI. V lost 4 bases to trimming and J lost 2 bases, with 8 bases between them. The CDR3 is 13 amino acids. Here the CDR3 DNA reads TGTGCCAGCAGTGCGACCGTGAACTATGGCTACACCTTC. Translation: CASSATVNYGYTF.

The chain employs TRBV20-1 and TRBJ1-6; no firm D call. Germline V gives CDR1 DFQATT, CDR2 SNEGSKA (reference sequence). The CDR3 runs 14 residues. V was cut by 1 base and J by 5 bases, with 9 bases left in between. CDR3 bases: TGCAGTGCTAGAGTCGGGGTTAATAATTCACCCCTCCACTTT. It codes for CSARVGVNNSPLHF.